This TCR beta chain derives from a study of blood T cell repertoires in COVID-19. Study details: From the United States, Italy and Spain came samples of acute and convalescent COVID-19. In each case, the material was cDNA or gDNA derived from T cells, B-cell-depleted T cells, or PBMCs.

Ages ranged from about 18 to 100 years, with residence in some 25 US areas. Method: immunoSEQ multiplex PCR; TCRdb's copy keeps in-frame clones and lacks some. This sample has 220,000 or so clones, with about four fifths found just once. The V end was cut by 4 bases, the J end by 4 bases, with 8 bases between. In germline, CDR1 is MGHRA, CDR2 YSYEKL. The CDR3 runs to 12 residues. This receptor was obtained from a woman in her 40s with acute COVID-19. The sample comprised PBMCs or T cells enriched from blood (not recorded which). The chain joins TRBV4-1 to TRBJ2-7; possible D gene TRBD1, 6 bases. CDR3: CASSPTGYEQYF. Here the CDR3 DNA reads TGCGCCAGCAGCCCCACAGGGTACGAGCAGTACTTC.